These 23 T cell receptor beta chains were all obtained from the same sample, sequenced in a study of spatial heterogeneity in lung cancer. Time point meaning: sample taken at primary tumor resection. Unsorted samples of tumor, nontumor lung or frozen PBMC had their whole RNA sequenced. TCRdb reprocessed the 5' RACE reads via MiXCR and lists one record per CDR3 protein. The sample holds 90,000 to 95,000 distinct CDR3 sequences, 12% seen once. The starting material was PBMCs, obtained at surgery. All receptors come from a male donor with early-stage non-small cell lung cancer.

The chain has TRBV28 and TRBJ2-1, with D tentatively TRBD1 (7 bases). The V gene's germline CDR1 is MDHEN and CDR2 SYDVKM. V was cut by 6 bases and J by 7 bases, with 22 bases left in between. The CDR3 is made up of 16 amino acids. In DNA form, the CDR3 reads TGTGCCAGCAGGGGCACACAGGAGGGGGCGCGGAATGAGCAGTTCTTC. Its translation: CASRGTQEGARNEQFF.

This clonotype was seen a handful of times. The rearrangement links TRBV7-8 to TRBJ2-5, with a possible D match to TRBD1 (5 bases). From germline, CDR1 is SGHVS and CDR2 FQNEAQ. There are 14 residues in the CDR3. V was clipped by 5 bases and J by 3 bases, with 13 bases between them. CDR3 amino acids: CASSPDMAEETQYF. In nucleotides, the CDR3 is TGTGCCAGCAGCCCGGACATGGCGGAAGAGACCCAGTACTTC.

A word on this clonotype: Being one base from a much bigger clone, this may be a read error. The gene calls are TRBV6-2 or TRBV6-3 and TRBJ1-5; a possible D gene is TRBD1 (5 bases). Germline assignment: CDR1 MNHEY and CDR2 SVGEGT. This CDR3 contains 15 residues. The CDR3 nucleotides read TGTACCAGCACCCCCCCAGGGCGAGGCAATCAGCCCCAGCATTTT. Amino acids: CTSTPPGRGNQPQHF.

The rearrangement links TRBV10-3 to TRBJ2-3; TRBD1 might be the D (6 bases). The CDR3 spans 15 residues. The ends were cut back, 2 bases at V and 3 bases at J, with 12 bases in the middle. Germline V gives CDR1 ENHRY, CDR2 SYGVKD. The CDR3 spells CAISESSGETDTQYF. The CDR3 DNA follows: TGTGCCATCAGTGAGAGCTCAGGGGAGACAGATACGCAGTATTTT.

The V and J genes are TRBV7-8 and TRBJ2-5; D is perhaps TRBD1 (6 bases). CDR1 SGHVS and CDR2 FQNEAQ come from the germline V gene. This CDR3 is built from 15 residues. Between the trimmed V and J ends, which lost 8 bases and 2 bases, there was a span of 18 bases. In DNA, the CDR3 is TGTGCCAGCGGGTTCTTCGGGACACTACAAGAGACCCAGTACTTC. Protein sequence: CASGFFGTLQETQYF.

V usage is TRBV6-2 or TRBV6-3 and J usage is TRBJ2-7, with 9 bases aligning to TRBD1. The ends lost 5 bases at V and 2 bases at J; junction bases unmatched: 10. The CDR3 has 16 amino acids. Germline V CDR1 and CDR2: MNHEY, SVGEGT. The CDR3 DNA follows: TGTGCCAGCAGTCCCGGAGGGGGACAGGGCACCTACGAGCAGTACTTC. Amino acids: CASSPGGGQGTYEQYF.

The genes are TRBV11-2 and TRBJ2-7; TRBD2 matches 12 bases. Germline assignment: CDR1 SGHAT and CDR2 FQNNGV. The V and J ends lost 6 bases and 9 bases, in that order; junction bases with no gene match: 12. CDR3 length: 15 residues. The CDR3 DNA is TGTGCCAGCAGGGCCGGACTAGCGGGGCCACGCGGGCAGTACTTC. Its translation is CASRAGLAGPRGQYF.

In its sample, this clonotype was seen many times. The chain carries TRBV13 and TRBJ2-1; D may be TRBD2 (5 bases). CDR1 and CDR2 (germline): PRHDT, FYEKMQ (reference sequence). Trimming took 1 base from V and 7 from J, leaving 17 bases between them. CDR3 length: 16 residues. CDR3 in DNA: TGTGCCAGCAGCTTAGTAGCGCCCATTCTGAATAATGAGCAGTTCTTC. Translated, it gives CASSLVAPILNNEQFF.

This chain connects TRBV28 to TRBJ2-2; D gene ambiguous. CDR3 length equals 16 residues. Trimming shortened V by 4 bases and J by 1 base, and 13 bases separated the two germline ends. From germline, CDR1 is MDHEN and CDR2 SYDVKM. CDR3 region: CASSSPGTRNTGELFF. Written as DNA, the CDR3 is TGTGCCAGCAGTTCTCCTGGAACCCGGAACACCGGGGAGCTGTTTTTT.

As regards this clonotype: One end of the junction does not line up with germline, which may come from a read error. This chain links TRBV4-2 with TRBJ2-1; D may match TRBD1 or TRBD2 (5 bases each). CDR3 length equals 17 residues. Germline V gives CDR1 LGHNA, CDR2 YNFKEQ. CDR3 sequence: CASSQGARRGEANKQFF. The CDR3 region has the DNA TGTGCCAGCAGCCAAGGGGCGAGAAGGGGAGAGGCCAATAAGCAGTTCTTC.

The V call is TRBV7-2, the J call TRBJ2-3; TRBD1 matches 10 bases. The ends lost 4 bases at V and 4 bases at J; junction bases unmatched: 5. Germline V lookup: CDR1 SGHTA, CDR2 FQGNSA. This CDR3 is built from 15 residues. The CDR3 DNA reads as TGTGCCAGCAGCTACGACAGGGGGCCTGCAGATACGCAGTATTTT. Encoded protein: CASSYDRGPADTQYF. The variable domain in full, completed from reference TRBV7-2 and TRBJ2-3, reads GAGVSQSPSNKVTEKGKDVELRCDPISGHTALYWYRQSLGQGLEFLIYFQGNSAPDKSGLPSDRFSAERTGGSVSTLTIQRTQQEDSAVYLCASSYDRGPADTQYFGPGTRLTVL.

The gene calls are TRBV7-8 and TRBJ2-4; TRBD1 matches 9 bases. V gave up 2 bases and J gave up 0 bases; unmatched junction bases: 8. Germline CDR1 reads SGHVS; CDR2 reads FQNEAQ. This CDR3 has 18 residues. The CDR3 bases are TGTGCCAGCAGCTTAACGGACAGGGGACCGATAGCCAAAAACATTCAGTACTTC. Protein sequence: CASSLTDRGPIAKNIQYF.

J is TRBJ1-2 and V is TRBV20-1, with a weak D call TRBD1 (5 bases). Per the germline V gene, CDR1 is DFQATT and CDR2 is SNEGSKA (reference sequence). V lost 2 bases to trimming and J lost 0 bases, with 13 bases between them. The CDR3 loop spans 15 amino acids. The CDR3 here is CSARHRLKANYGYTF. The CDR3 DNA follows: TGCAGTGCTAGACACAGGCTCAAAGCTAACTATGGCTACACCTTC.

This clonotype was seen only a few times. The chain uses TRBV4-3 and TRBJ1-3; D uncertain. The CDR3 length is 14 residues. Trimming removed 0 bases at V and 7 bases at J, with 10 bases between. Germline V gene data show CDR1 as LGHNA and CDR2 as YSLEER. The CDR3 DNA is TGCGCCAGCAGCCAAGATACCAGCCGCAACACCATATATTTT. Translating it yields CASSQDTSRNTIYF.

This clonotype was counted many times. The chain is built from TRBV11-2 and TRBJ2-1; D is unclear. Germline lookup yields CDR1 SGHAT and CDR2 FQNNGV. Deletions cut 2 bases from V and 5 bases from J, with 10 bases between. CDR3 length equals 14 residues. The CDR3 is CASSLSGLNNEQFF. CDR3 DNA: TGTGCCAGCAGCTTATCGGGCCTTAACAATGAGCAGTTCTTC. The entire variable domain, with the rest obtained from reference TRBV11-2 and TRBJ2-1, is as follows: EAGVAQSPRYKIIEKRQSVAFWCNPISGHATLYWYQQILGQGPKLLIQFQNNGVVDDSQLPKDRFSAERLKGVDSTLKIQPAKLEDSAVYLCASSLSGLNNEQFFGPGTRLTVL.

This clonotype was counted at least ten times. This chain links TRBV3-1 with TRBJ2-2; maybe TRBD2 (6 bases). The V gene lost 0 bases and the J gene lost 10 bases, with 15 bases spanning the gap. Germline lookup yields CDR1 LGHDT and CDR2 YNNKEL (reference sequence). CDR3 length: 15 residues. CDR3 sequence: CASSQDLGGWEELFF. CDR3 nucleotide sequence: TGTGCCAGCAGCCAAGATCTGGGGGGTTGGGAGGAGCTGTTTTTT.

This clonotype was picked up a small number of times. This chain links TRBV12-3 or TRBV12-4 with TRBJ2-3; D is unresolved. This CDR3 comprises 14 residues. V lost 3 bases and J 2 bases, leaving 9 bases between the germline ends. DNA for the CDR3: TGTGCCAGCAGTTTGGACGAGCCCACAGATACGCAGTATTTT. It specifies CASSLDEPTDTQYF.

This clonotype was counted many times. The chain has TRBV25-1 and TRBJ1-2, with D unresolved. V was trimmed by 1 base and J by 2 bases, leaving 14 bases between them. The length of the CDR3 is 16 residues. From germline, CDR1 is MGHDK and CDR2 SYGVNS. The CDR3 protein is CASSEFREGYNYGYTF. The CDR3 coding sequence is TGTGCCAGCAGTGAATTTCGCGAGGGCTACAACTATGGCTACACCTTC.

The J gene is TRBJ2-2, the V gene TRBV2; 13 nucleotides line up with TRBD2. In germline, CDR1 is SNHLY, CDR2 FYNNEI. This CDR3 contains 16 residues. After removal of 7 bases from V and 5 bases from J, the junction contained 7 bases not matched to a gene. The CDR3: CASTGLAGDRTGELFF. The DNA of the CDR3 is TGTGCCAGCACTGGACTAGCGGGAGATAGGACCGGGGAGCTGTTTTTT.

This chain links TRBV6-6 with TRBJ2-1; 8 bases align to TRBD2. The germline CDR1 and CDR2 sequences are MNHNY and SVGAGI (reference sequence). CDR3 length: 16 amino acids. J lost 7 bases, V lost 5 bases, and 13 bases had no gene match. The CDR3: CASSLSGTRIVNEQFF. The CDR3 region has the DNA TGTGCCAGCAGTCTATCCGGGACTAGAATTGTGAATGAGCAGTTCTTC.

The rearrangement links TRBV20-1 to TRBJ2-7; D is unresolved. Germline V gene lookup returns CDR1 DFQATT and CDR2 SNEGSKA (reference sequence). Trimming left V 3 bases short and J 0 bases short, with 15 bases between. CDR3 length: 15 residues. Here the CDR3 reads CSARSVQQSSYEQYF. CDR3 DNA: TGCAGTGCTAGGAGCGTACAGCAGAGCTCCTACGAGCAGTACTTC.

As concerns this clonotype: A read error may account for a junction end that differs from germline. V and J are TRBV6-2 or TRBV6-3 and TRBJ1-6; D uncertain. Germline CDR1 and CDR2: MNHEY and SVGEGT. This CDR3 region has 18 residues. The CDR3 reads CASSYSSTESSYNSPLHF. The CDR3 region has the DNA TGTGCCAGCAGTTACTCGTCTACAGAGAGCTCCTATAATTCACCTCTCCACTTT.

The V call is TRBV12-3 or TRBV12-4, the J call TRBJ1-2; D perhaps matches TRBD1 (6 bases). CDR3 length equals 13 residues. V was shortened by 7 bases and J by 8 bases, with 17 bases between the two germline ends. The CDR3 reads CASIVQGGGGYTF. For the CDR3, the DNA is TGTGCCAGCATCGTCCAGGGCGGGGGCGGCTACACCTTC.